The sequence of this T cell receptor (beta chain) was determined in a study of T cell repertoires in cytomegalovirus infection. Study-wide background: Matching HLA type and CMV infection were both indicated by public TCR beta signatures.

TCRdb redid the calling of the reads with MiXCR, one entry per CDR3 protein. Of approximately 1,000,000 distinct CDR3 sequences listed, roughly 31% are singletons. In its sample, this clonotype was seen many times. What it binds is unknown. The length of the CDR3 is 22 residues. Deletions cut 4 bases from V and 3 bases from J, with 36 bases between. The germline V gene has CDR1 SGHVS and CDR2 FQNEAQ. The sequenced sample was cultured CD8+ T cells from PBMCs, obtained from culture after CMV antigen stimulation. This chain links TRBV7-8 with TRBJ1-2; a possible D gene is TRBD1 (6 bases). This receptor was obtained from a human donor in good health (CMV status not recorded). Some clones in this sample may be carry-over from other donors' samples. The CDR3 sequence is CASSYSPGVGRGVSGSYYGYTF. As DNA, the CDR3 is TGTGCCAGCAGCTATTCGCCGGGTGTGGGCAGGGGCGTCTCCGGCAGTTACTATGGCTACACCTTC.